Given below is one T cell receptor (beta chain) in context. The antigen is unknown. This CDR3 has 16 amino acids. The germline V gene has CDR1 SEHNR and CDR2 FQNEAQ (reference sequence). Trimming left V 4 bases short and J 0 bases short, with 12 bases between. The sample comes from a study of shared clonotypes between healthy human individuals. General observations from the study: Clonotype sharing among donors likely depends on sequencing depth.

Measured with immunoSEQ multiplex PCR; TCRdb has only the in-frame clones, and not every one. The sample shows 2,500,000 or so clones, under 95% of them seen only once. Sample: naive CD4+ T cells from PBMCs. The subset: CD45RA+ positively selected. The chain uses TRBV7-9 and TRBJ2-2; D is ambiguous. This TCR was recovered from a man aged 18 to 35 in good health. Some clones in this sample may be carry-over from other donors' samples. For the CDR3, the DNA is TGTGCCAGCAGCTCACAAGTAACACCGAACACCGGGGAGCTGTTTTTT. Encoded protein: CASSSQVTPNTGELFF.